The 20 T cell receptor beta chains presented below share a single source sample, sequenced in a study of T cells expressing NK-cell markers. TCRdb processed the 5' RACE reads again and assigns one entry to each CDR3 protein, with no DNA. This sample's table reports under 600,000 distinct CDR3 sequences. The sample consisted of blood T cells: a sorted CD56 or NKG2C T cell subset, CD4+ or CD8+ T cells, or bulk PBMC T cells (not recorded which). These receptors all stem from a woman aged 45-60 years in good health.

The CDR3 sequence is CASSLRTGGLNSGANVLTF. The chain uses TRBV27 and TRBJ2-6; checking the TCRdb D call of TRBD1 is not possible without DNA. The CDR3 runs 19 residues. Looked up from germline, CDR1 is MNHEY and CDR2 is SMNVEV (reference sequence).

The chain combines TRBV6-5 with TRBJ2-1; checking the TCRdb D call of TRBD2 is not possible without DNA. Germline assignment: CDR1 MNHEY and CDR2 SVGAGI. The CDR3 length is 15 residues. CDR3 protein: CASSYVGLANNEQFF.

CDR3: CSARSLLAGGGGEETQYF. The chain recombines TRBV20-1 with TRBJ2-5; TCRdb selects TRBD2, and the lack of DNA leaves this call unchecked. The CDR3 extends over 18 amino acids. In germline, CDR1 is DFQATT, CDR2 SNEGSKA (reference sequence).

The CDR3 spells CAYRDADTQYF. This rearrangement joins TRBV30 to TRBJ2-3; the D gene TCRdb calls, TRBD1, cannot be checked with no DNA. This CDR3 is 11 amino acids long. In germline, CDR1 is GTSNPN, CDR2 SVGIG (reference sequence).

The V gene is TRBV7-9, the J gene TRBJ1-3; TCRdb indicates TRBD1, and absent DNA this call remains unverified. The CDR3 extends over 15 amino acids. Germline CDR1 reads SEHNR; CDR2 reads FQNEAQ (reference sequence). This CDR3 is CASSWGQGTGNTIYF.

The chain recombines TRBV4-1 with TRBJ2-4; TCRdb selects TRBD2, and the lack of DNA leaves this call unchecked. Per germline, CDR1 MGHRA and CDR2 YSYEKL. CDR3 size: 15 residues. The CDR3 spells CASSQAGEGINIQYF.

The gene calls are TRBV15 and TRBJ2-3. Germline CDR1 reads LNHNV; CDR2 reads YYDKDF (reference sequence). The CDR3 is 12 residues long. CDR3 sequence: CATSTGEFAQYF.

The chain combines TRBV29-1 with TRBJ1-2. The germline gives CDR1 SQVTM, CDR2 ANQGSEA. CDR3 length: 13 amino acids. The CDR3 is CSVDSAFRDGYTF. Full variable domain (missing parts from reference TRBV29-1 and TRBJ1-2): SAVISQKPSRDICQRGTSLTIQCQVDSQVTMMFWYRQQPGQSLTLIATANQGSEATYESGFVIDKFPISRPNLTFSTLTVSNMSPEDSSIYLCSVDSAFRDGYTFGSGTRLTVV.

The chain recombines TRBV30 with TRBJ2-3. The CDR3 contains 13 residues. From germline, CDR1 is GTSNPN and CDR2 SVGIG (reference sequence). This CDR3 reads CAWSVPPVDTQYF.

The chain couples TRBV12-3 or TRBV12-4 to TRBJ2-1; no DNA is available, so the TRBD2 call from TCRdb remains unchecked. CDR3 length: 14 amino acids. The CDR3 sequence is CASSLFGGPNEQFF.

This chain links TRBV24-1 with TRBJ2-5; the D call of TRBD1 rests on TCRdb alone, since no DNA is present to check it. The CDR3 contains 15 residues. The germline CDR1 and CDR2 sequences are KGHDR and SFDVKD. The CDR3: CATSALTGAKETQYF.

The chain carries TRBV10-2 and TRBJ1-1; the D gene TCRdb calls, TRBD1, cannot be checked with no DNA. Germline lookup yields CDR1 WSHSY and CDR2 SAAADI. The CDR3 has 14 residues. CDR3 sequence: CASSGPPRVTEAFF.

The chain has TRBV12-3 or TRBV12-4 and TRBJ2-2; TCRdb gives TRBD1 as the D gene, but with no DNA this cannot be confirmed. This CDR3 contains 16 residues. The chain's CDR3 is CASSLASGEGVGELFF.

The chain combines TRBV7-2 with TRBJ1-2; TCRdb outputs TRBD1, but without DNA this stays unchecked. Germline CDR1 reads SGHTA; CDR2 reads FQGNSA. The CDR3 runs to 17 residues. The CDR3 is CASSLRPGTGSGRSYTF.

The chain employs TRBV12-3 or TRBV12-4 and TRBJ2-3. The CDR3 consists of 14 residues. CDR3 region: CASSDSGSTDTQYF.

This sequence joins TRBV5-1 and TRBJ2-1; TCRdb outputs TRBD2, but without DNA this stays unchecked. The V gene's germline CDR1 is SGHRS and CDR2 YFSETQ. This CDR3 has 15 residues. Here the CDR3 reads CASSLGTPSYNEQFF.

The chain carries TRBV5-1 and TRBJ1-2; TCRdb proposes TRBD1, but this gene call is untestable without DNA. CDR3 length: 14 residues. CDR1 is SGHRS, CDR2 YFSETQ, per germline. CDR3 amino acids: CASSLNRATEGYTF.

The V call is TRBV14, the J call TRBJ2-2; TCRdb gives TRBD1 as the D gene, but with no DNA this cannot be confirmed. Germline V lookup: CDR1 SGHDN, CDR2 FVKESK. This CDR3 contains 16 residues. The CDR3 sequence: CASSQARGRWTGELFF.

This rearrangement joins TRBV25-1 to TRBJ2-5; TCRdb's D gene call, TRBD2, goes unchecked for lack of DNA. The germline CDR1 and CDR2 sequences are MGHDK and SYGVNS. The CDR3 totals 14 residues. CDR3: CASSELVSEETQYF.

The V and J genes are TRBV24-1 and TRBJ2-3; TCRdb calls TRBD2, which cannot be checked without DNA. The CDR3 is 14 residues long. Germline CDR1 reads KGHDR; CDR2 reads SFDVKD. The CDR3 loop is CATSDLEGADTQYF.